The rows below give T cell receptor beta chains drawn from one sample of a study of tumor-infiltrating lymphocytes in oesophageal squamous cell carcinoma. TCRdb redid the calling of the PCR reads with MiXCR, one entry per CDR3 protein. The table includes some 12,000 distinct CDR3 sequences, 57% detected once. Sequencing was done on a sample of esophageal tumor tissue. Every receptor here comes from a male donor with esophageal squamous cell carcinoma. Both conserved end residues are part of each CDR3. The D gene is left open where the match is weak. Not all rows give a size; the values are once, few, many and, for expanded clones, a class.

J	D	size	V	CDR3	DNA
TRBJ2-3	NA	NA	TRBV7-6	CASSASGTDTQYF	TGTGCTAGCAGCGCCTCAGGGACAGATACGCAGTATTTT
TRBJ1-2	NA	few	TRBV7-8	CASSLEPGLGYGYTF	TGTGCCAGCAGCTTAGAACCAGGGCTTGGCTATGGCTACACCTTC
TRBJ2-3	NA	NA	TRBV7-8	CASSFGGADTQYF	TGTGCCAGCAGCTTTGGGGGTGCAGATACGCAGTATTTT
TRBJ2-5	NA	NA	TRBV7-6	CASRKRGSDVGETQYF	TGTGCCAGCAGGAAGAGGGGCTCCGACGTTGGGGAGACCCAGTACTTC
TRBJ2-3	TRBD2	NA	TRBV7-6	CASSLAPGLAGPDTQYF	TGTGCCAGCAGCTTAGCCCCGGGACTAGCGGGACCAGATACGCAGTATTTT
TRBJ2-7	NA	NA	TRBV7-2	CASTLSWARTYEQYF	TGTGCCAGCACCCTCTCATGGGCGAGAACCTACGAGCAGTACTTC
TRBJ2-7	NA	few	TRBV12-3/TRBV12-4	CASRPASVSSYNEQYF	TGTGCCAGCAGACCCGCTAGCGTCAGCTCCTACAATGAGCAGTACTTC
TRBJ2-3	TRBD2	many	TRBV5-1	CASADSAGASTQYF	TGCGCCAGCGCCGACTCAGCGGGAGCCTCTACGCAGTATTTT
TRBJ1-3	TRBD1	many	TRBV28	CASSSPGTGFPSGNTIYF	TGTGCCAGCAGTTCCCCCGGGACAGGTTTTCCCTCTGGAAACACCATATATTTT
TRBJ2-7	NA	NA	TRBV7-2	CASSTKAGTPYEQYF	TGTGCCAGCAGCACAAAAGCCGGGACGCCCTACGAGCAGTACTTC
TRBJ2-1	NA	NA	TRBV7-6	CASSLAWPGAGDEQFF	TGTGCCAGCAGCTTAGCGTGGCCAGGGGCGGGTGATGAGCAGTTCTTC
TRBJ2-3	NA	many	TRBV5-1	CASSLALGYSTDTQYF	TGCGCCAGCAGCTTGGCCCTGGGATATAGCACAGATACGCAGTATTTT
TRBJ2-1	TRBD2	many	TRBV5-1	CASSLESGRDNEQFF	TGCGCCAGCAGCTTGGAGTCAGGGAGGGACAATGAGCAGTTCTTC
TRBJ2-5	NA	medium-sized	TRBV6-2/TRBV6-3	CASSYSPTGRRQGTQYF	TGTGCCAGCAGTTACTCTCCGACAGGGAGGAGACAAGGGACCCAGTACTTC
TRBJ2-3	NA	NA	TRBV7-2	CASSLLPGVGTDTQYF	TGTGCCAGCAGCTTACTCCCAGGGGTCGGTACAGATACGCAGTATTTT
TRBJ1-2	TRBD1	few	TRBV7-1	CASSPRGQGANYGYTF	TGTGCCAGCAGCCCGAGGGGACAGGGGGCTAACTATGGCTACACCTTC
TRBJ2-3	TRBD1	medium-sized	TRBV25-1	CASSVYRDSCTDTQYF	TGTGCCAGCAGTGTGTACCGGGACAGCTGCACAGATACGCAGTATTTT
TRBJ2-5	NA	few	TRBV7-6	CASSVTQRGETQYF	TGTGCTAGCAGCGTCACTCAACGGGGGGAGACCCAGTACTTC
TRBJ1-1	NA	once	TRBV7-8	CASSPRGGALNTEAFF	TGTGCCAGCAGCCCCCGGGGGGGAGCTTTGAACACTGAAGCTTTCTTT
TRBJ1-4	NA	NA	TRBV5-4	CASNPEGRSGKLFF	TGTGCCAGCAACCCCGAGGGCCGGTCTGGGAAACTGTTTTTT
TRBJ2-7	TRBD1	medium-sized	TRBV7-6	CASSFSGTGYEQYF	TGTGCCAGCAGCTTTTCAGGGACAGGCTACGAGCAGTACTTC
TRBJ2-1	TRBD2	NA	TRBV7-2	CASSLGLAGPYNEQFF	TGTGCCAGCAGCTTAGGTCTAGCGGGCCCCTACAATGAGCAGTTCTTC
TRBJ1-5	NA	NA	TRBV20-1	CSAGRAAHNQPQHF	TGCAGTGCCGGTCGGGCGGCCCACAATCAGCCCCAGCATTTT
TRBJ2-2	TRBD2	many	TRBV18	CASSLLAGDTGELFF	TGTGCCAGCTCACTACTAGCGGGAGACACCGGGGAGCTGTTTTTT
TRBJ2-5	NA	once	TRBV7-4	CASSILDGQIWRLVKETQYF	TGTGCCAGCAGCATCCTAGATGGACAGATTTGGCGACTGGTTAAAGAGACCCAGTACTTC
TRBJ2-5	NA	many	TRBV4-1	CASSLTGGPTRSTQETQYF	TGCGCCAGCAGCCTAACGGGCGGACCGACTAGATCGACTCAAGAGACCCAGTACTTC